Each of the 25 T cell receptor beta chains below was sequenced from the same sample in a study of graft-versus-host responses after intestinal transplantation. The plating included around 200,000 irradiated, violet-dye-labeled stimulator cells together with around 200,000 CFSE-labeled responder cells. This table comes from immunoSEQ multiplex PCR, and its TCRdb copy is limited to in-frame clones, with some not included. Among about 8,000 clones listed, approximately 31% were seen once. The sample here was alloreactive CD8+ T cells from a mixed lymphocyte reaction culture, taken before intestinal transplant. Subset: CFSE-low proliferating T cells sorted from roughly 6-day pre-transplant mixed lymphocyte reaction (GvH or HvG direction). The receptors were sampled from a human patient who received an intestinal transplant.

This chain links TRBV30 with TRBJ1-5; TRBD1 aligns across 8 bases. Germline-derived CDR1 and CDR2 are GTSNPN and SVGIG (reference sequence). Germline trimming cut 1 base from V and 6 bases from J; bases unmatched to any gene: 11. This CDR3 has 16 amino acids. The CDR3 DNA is TGTGCCTGGAGTGCCTCGGACAGGGTTCGTGGTCAGCCCCAGCATTTT. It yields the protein CAWSASDRVRGQPQHF. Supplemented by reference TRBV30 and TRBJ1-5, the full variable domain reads SQTIHQWPATLVQPVGSPLSLECTVEGTSNPNLYWYRQAAGRGLQLLFYSVGIGQISSEVPQNLSASRPQDRQFILSSKKLLLSDSGFYLCAWSASDRVRGQPQHFGDGTRLSIL.

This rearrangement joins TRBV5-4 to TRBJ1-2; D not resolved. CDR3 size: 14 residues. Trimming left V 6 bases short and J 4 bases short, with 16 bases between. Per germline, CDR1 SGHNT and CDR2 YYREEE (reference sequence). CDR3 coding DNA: TGTGCCAGCACCCCCCTCGGCGGCGGCTATGGCTACACCTTC. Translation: CASTPLGGGYGYTF.

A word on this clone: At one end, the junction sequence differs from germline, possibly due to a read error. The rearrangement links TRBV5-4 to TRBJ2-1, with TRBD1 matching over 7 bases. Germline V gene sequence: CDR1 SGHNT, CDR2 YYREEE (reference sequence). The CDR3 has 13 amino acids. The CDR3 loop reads CASSSTTGESEVF. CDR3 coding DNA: TGTGCCAGCAGCTCGACCACAGGGGAAAGTGAAGTCTTC.

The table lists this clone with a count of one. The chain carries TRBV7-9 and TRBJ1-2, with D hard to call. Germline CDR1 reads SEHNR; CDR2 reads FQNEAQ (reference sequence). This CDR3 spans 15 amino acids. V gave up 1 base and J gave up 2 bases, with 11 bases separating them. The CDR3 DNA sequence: TGTGCCAGCAGCTTAGAGATAGTGCCAAACTATGGCTACACCTTC. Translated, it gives CASSLEIVPNYGYTF.

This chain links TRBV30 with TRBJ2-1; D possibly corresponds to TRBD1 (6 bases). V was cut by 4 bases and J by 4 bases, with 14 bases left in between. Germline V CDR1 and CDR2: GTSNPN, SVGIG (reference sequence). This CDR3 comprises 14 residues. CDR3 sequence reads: CAWTQGRGYNEQFF. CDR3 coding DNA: TGTGCCTGGACGCAGGGGAGAGGGTACAATGAGCAGTTCTTC.

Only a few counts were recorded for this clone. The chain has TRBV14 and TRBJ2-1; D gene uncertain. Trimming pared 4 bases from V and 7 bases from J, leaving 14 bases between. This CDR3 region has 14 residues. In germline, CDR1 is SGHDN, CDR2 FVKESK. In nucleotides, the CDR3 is TGTGCCAGCAGCCTTGATTCTACCTTTAATGAGCAGTTCTTC. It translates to CASSLDSTFNEQFF.

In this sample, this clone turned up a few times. The CDR3 sequence: CASSGPGHSYEQYF. The CDR3 bases are TGTGCCAGCAGTGGACCGGGACACTCCTACGAGCAGTACTTC. The J gene is TRBJ2-7, the V gene TRBV6-5, with D perhaps matching TRBD1 (6 bases). Germline V gene data show CDR1 as MNHEY and CDR2 as SVGAGI. The CDR3 is 14 residues long. V shed 5 bases and J shed 0 bases, with 11 bases lying between them.

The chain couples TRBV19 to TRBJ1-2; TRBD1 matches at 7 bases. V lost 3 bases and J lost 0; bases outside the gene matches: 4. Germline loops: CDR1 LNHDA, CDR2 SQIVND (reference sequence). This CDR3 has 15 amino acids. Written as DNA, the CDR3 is TGTGCCAGTAGTATGATCGGACAGGCTAACTATGGCTACACCTTC. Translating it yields CASSMIGQANYGYTF.

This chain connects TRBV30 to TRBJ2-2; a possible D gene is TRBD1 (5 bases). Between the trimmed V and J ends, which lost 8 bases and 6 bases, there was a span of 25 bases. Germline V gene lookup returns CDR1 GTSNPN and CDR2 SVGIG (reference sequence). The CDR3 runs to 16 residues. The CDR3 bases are TGTGCCGGAACCAATCAGGGTCGGCTAAGCGCCGGGGAGCTGTTTTTT. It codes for CAGTNQGRLSAGELFF. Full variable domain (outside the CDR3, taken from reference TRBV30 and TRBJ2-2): SQTIHQWPATLVQPVGSPLSLECTVEGTSNPNLYWYRQAAGRGLQLLFYSVGIGQISSEVPQNLSASRPQDRQFILSSKKLLLSDSGFYLCAGTNQGRLSAGELFFGEGSRLTVL.

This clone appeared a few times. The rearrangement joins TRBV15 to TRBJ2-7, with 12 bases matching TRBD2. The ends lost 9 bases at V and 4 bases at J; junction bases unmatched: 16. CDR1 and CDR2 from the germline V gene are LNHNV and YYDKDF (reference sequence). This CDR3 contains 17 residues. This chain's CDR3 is CATEARWGTSGRYEQYF. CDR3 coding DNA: TGTGCCACAGAGGCTCGCTGGGGGACTAGCGGGCGATACGAGCAGTACTTC.

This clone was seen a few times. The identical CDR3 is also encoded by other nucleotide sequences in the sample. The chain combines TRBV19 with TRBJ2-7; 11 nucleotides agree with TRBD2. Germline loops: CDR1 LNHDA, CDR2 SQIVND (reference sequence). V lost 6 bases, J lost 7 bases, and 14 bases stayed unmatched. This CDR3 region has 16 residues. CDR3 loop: CASSQLGLAGLREQYF. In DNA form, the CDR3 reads TGTGCCAGTAGCCAACTTGGACTAGCGGGCCTCCGGGAGCAGTACTTC.

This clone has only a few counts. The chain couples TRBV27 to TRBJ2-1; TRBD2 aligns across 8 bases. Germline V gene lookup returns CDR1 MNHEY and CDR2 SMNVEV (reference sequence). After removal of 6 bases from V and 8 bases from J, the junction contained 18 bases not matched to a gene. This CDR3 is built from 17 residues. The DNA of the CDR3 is TGTGCCAGCAGAAAACTTCCCGGGACTAGTTATGTCGATGAGCAGTTCTTC. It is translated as CASRKLPGTSYVDEQFF.

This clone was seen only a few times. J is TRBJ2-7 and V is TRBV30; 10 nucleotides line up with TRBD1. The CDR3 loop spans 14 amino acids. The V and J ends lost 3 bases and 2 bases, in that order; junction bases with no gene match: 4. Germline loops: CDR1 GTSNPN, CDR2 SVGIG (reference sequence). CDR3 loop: CAWSAGTGAYEQYF. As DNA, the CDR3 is TGTGCCTGGAGCGCCGGGACAGGGGCCTACGAGCAGTACTTC.

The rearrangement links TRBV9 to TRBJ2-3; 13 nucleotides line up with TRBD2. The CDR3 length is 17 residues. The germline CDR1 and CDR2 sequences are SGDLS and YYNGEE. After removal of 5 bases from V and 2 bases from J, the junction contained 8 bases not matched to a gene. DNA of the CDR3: TGTGCCAGCAGTGACCTACTAGCGGGGGGGACCACAGATACGCAGTATTTT. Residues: CASSDLLAGGTTDTQYF. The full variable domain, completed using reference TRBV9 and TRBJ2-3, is DSGVTQTPKHLITATGQRVTLRCSPRSGDLSVYWYQQSLDQGLQFLIQYYNGEERAKGNILERFSAQQFPDLHSELNLSSLELGDSALYFCASSDLLAGGTTDTQYFGPGTRLTVL.

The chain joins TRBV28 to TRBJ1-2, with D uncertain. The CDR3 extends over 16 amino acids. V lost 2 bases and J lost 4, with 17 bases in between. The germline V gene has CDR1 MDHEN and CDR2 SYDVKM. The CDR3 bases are TGTGCCAGCAGTTTAGCCGTGAGGGCTCGGGGCTATGGCTACACCTTC. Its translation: CASSLAVRARGYGYTF.

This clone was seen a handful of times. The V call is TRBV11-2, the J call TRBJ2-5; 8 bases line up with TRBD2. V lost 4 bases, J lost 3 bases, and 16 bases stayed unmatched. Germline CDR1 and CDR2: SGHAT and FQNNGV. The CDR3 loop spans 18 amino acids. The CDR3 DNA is TGTGCCAGCAGCTCCGGGACTAGGTATTCGGACTGGGAAGAGACCCAGTACTTC. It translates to CASSSGTRYSDWEETQYF. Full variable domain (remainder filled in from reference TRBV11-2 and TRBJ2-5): EAGVAQSPRYKIIEKRQSVAFWCNPISGHATLYWYQQILGQGPKLLIQFQNNGVVDDSQLPKDRFSAERLKGVDSTLKIQPAKLEDSAVYLCASSSGTRYSDWEETQYFGPGTRLLVL.

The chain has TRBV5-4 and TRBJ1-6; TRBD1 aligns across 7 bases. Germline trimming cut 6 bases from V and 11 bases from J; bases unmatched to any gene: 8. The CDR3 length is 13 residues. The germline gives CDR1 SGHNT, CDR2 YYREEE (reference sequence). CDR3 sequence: CASKLQGVPPLHF. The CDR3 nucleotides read TGTGCCAGCAAACTTCAGGGGGTGCCACCCCTCCACTTT.

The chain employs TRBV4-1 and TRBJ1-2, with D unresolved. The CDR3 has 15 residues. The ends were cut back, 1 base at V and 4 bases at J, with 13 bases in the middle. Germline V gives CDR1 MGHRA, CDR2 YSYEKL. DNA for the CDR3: TGCGCCAGCAGCCAAGCCGAAACAGAATTCTATGGCTACACCTTC. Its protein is CASSQAETEFYGYTF.

CDR3 sequence (DNA): TGTGCCAGTAGTACTTTAGCGGGGACGGTTTACGAGCAGTACTTC. Encoded protein: CASSTLAGTVYEQYF. The chain employs TRBV19 and TRBJ2-7; TRBD2 aligns across 8 bases. The CDR3 spans 15 residues. The V gene end was trimmed by 4 bases and the J gene end by 4 bases; junction bases not matched to a gene: 9. Germline V gives CDR1 LNHDA, CDR2 SQIVND (reference sequence).

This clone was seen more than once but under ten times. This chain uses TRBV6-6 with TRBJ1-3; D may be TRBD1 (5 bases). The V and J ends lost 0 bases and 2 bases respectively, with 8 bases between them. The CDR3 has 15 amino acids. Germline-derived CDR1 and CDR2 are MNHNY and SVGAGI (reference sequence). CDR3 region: CASSYSTGAGNTIYF. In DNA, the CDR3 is TGTGCCAGCAGTTACTCGACGGGGGCTGGAAACACCATATATTTT.

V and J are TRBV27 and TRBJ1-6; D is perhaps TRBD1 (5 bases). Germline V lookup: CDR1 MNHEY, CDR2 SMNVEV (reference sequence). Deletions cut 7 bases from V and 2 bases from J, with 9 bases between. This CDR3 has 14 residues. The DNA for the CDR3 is TGTGCCAGCACGGGGGTTGCCTATAATTCACCCCTCCACTTT. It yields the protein CASTGVAYNSPLHF.

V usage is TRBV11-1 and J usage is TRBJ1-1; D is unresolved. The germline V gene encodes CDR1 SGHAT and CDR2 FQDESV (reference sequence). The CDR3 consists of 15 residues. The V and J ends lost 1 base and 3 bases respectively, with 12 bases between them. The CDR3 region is CASSLEGGYHTEAFF. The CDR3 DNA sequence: TGTGCCAGCAGCTTAGAGGGCGGGTACCACACTGAAGCTTTCTTT.

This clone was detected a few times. CDR3 sequence: CASSLFPLAGGNPGSYNEQFF. The CDR3 DNA reads TGCGCCAGCAGCTTGTTCCCACTAGCGGGAGGGAACCCCGGCTCCTACAATGAGCAGTTCTTC. The rearrangement uses TRBV5-1 and TRBJ2-1; 13 positions agree with TRBD2. V lost 1 base and J lost 0; bases outside the gene matches: 13. Germline loops: CDR1 SGHRS, CDR2 YFSETQ. This CDR3 spans 21 amino acids.

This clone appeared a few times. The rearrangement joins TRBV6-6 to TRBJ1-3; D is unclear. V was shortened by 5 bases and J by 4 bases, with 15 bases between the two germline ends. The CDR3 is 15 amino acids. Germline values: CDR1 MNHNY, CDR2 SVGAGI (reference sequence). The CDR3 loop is CASSHGETWGNTIYF. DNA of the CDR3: TGTGCCAGCAGTCACGGGGAAACGTGGGGAAACACCATATATTTT.

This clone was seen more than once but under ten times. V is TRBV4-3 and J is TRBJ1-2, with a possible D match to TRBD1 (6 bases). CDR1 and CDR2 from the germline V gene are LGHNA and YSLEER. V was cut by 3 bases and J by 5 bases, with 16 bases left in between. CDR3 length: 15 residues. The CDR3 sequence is CASSQSPGTLYGYTF. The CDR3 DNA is TGCGCCAGCAGCCAGAGTCCCGGGACACTGTATGGCTACACCTTC.